This T cell receptor (beta chain) appears in the sequencing data of a study of radiotherapy plus CTLA-4 blockade in lung cancer. In the study overall: Overall, 15% to 20% of patients showed an objective response, while 31% attained disease control.

The CDR3 contains 16 residues. Germline V CDR1 and CDR2: MGHRA, YSYEKL. V lost 0 bases and J 1 base, leaving 9 bases between the germline ends. The data were produced by immunoSEQ multiplex PCR, yet TCRdb's version contains in-frame clones alone and is incomplete. This table holds tens of thousands of clones, roughly four fifths found once. The study's findings and limits: Reportedly, early blood T cell clone dynamics best predicted response, with interferon-beta.

This clone was detected a few times. Antigen: not known. CTLA-4 blockade with ipilimumab, together with focal radiation, was given to patients with chemo-refractory metastatic non-small-cell lung cancer. The chain carries TRBV4-1 and TRBJ2-2, with unresolved D. This clonotype was obtained from a human donor with non-small cell lung cancer that progressed on radiotherapy plus ipilimumab. The specimen was peripheral blood, collected from a patient treated with radiotherapy plus ipilimumab. CDR3 region: CASSQERRWNTGELFF. The CDR3 DNA reads as TGCGCCAGCAGCCAAGAGCGTCGCTGGAACACCGGGGAGCTGTTTTTT.